This T cell receptor (beta chain) was obtained from a study of T cell changes during pregnancy in multiple sclerosis. Sequencing used immunoSEQ multiplex PCR; TCRdb keeps in-frame clones, though not all of them. Of tens of thousands of clones in the sample, less than 90% are singletons; the top ten hold approximately 1%. The V gene's germline CDR1 is SGHRS and CDR2 YFSETQ. This CDR3 has 17 residues. Trimming removed 4 bases from V and 0 bases from J, with 17 bases in between. Sequenced material: CD4+ T cells from peripheral blood mononuclear cells, taken in the second trimester of pregnancy. The source is a female donor with multiple sclerosis, enrolled in a pregnancy study. This chain links TRBV5-1 with TRBJ2-1; the D gene is possibly TRBD1 (6 bases). CDR3 DNA: TGCGCCAGCAGCCCCCGGACAGCTTCAAACTCCTACAATGAGCAGTTCTTC. It encodes CASSPRTASNSYNEQFF.